This record concerns one T cell receptor beta chain sequence. Its antigen remains unidentified. No quality values exist for individual bases; no much larger clone is one base distant. Compared with germline, V lacks 3 bases and J lacks 1 base; bases without a gene match: 4. From the germline V gene (reference sequence), CDR1 is GTSNPN and CDR2 is SVGIG. The CDR3 runs 16 residues from the cysteine to the phenylalanine. The read is trimmed to its CDR3 DNA, 48 bases read in frame from base 1. The TCR beta CDR3 regions were amplified from the RNA transcripts. A first-round RT-PCR of the TCR CDR3 used the HTBI primer set with the Qiagen OneStep RT-PCR kit. Libraries were constructed in a second round of multiplex PCR, after which size selection and purification were carried out. The libraries were sequenced on an Illumina HiSeq2000 using paired-end 100 bp reads. Turning to the authors' computational methods: SOAPnuke was used to process the raw data, throwing out any read that contained adapters or uncalled bases, had a mean Phred below 15, or lacked an exact constant-primer or identifier match. High-quality paired reads were merged using COPE v1.2.5, and each unique nucleotide sequence was defined as a clonotype. MiTCR v1.1 was used to align the clonotypes against IMGT TRBV, TRBD and TRBJ reference segments. The analysis was restricted to V-J combinations with a frequency above 0.0001, which together covered just over 98% of the repertoires. A TCS score was defined as the ratio of F50 (clonal expansion) to E x V (chaos), with BLOSUM62-based TCRdist applied between CDR3 peptides within each V-J. Welch's t-statistics and random forest reduced 450 to 600 V-J features to 10 to 15, which were used in a naive Bayes classifier (R e1071). Using fastp trimming at Q25 and MiXCR clonotype assembly, TCRdb reanalyzed the public sequencing data and kept in-frame beta chains. Each record represents a unique CDR3 protein, reported with the most common genes and DNA among its rows. These V and J calls originate from TCRdb's pipeline instead of the authors' own analysis. In all, the sample holds over 350,000 distinct CDR3 sequences, and around 15% of those were seen once. Approximately 13% of the sample is taken by the ten largest.

The data are from a study of T cells in Graves' hyperthyroidism and ophthalmopathy (dated by TCRdb to between 2018 and 2021). For the wider study: Peripheral blood samples were taken at initial diagnosis, before any treatment was given. A discovery cohort of 95 to 100 patients, about 40 with Graves' ophthalmopathy and 57 with stable Graves' hyperthyroidism, was used to find distinguishing TCR V-J signatures. An independent validation cohort of under 20 hyperthyroidism patients and approximately 16 patients who later progressed to ophthalmopathy tested prospective prediction of ophthalmopathy. The 95 to 100 discovery patients were divided at random into training and test sets in a 7:3 ratio. The study also compared thyroid tissue and blood T-cell repertoires from about six Graves' hyperthyroidism patients. After sampling, hyperthyroidism patients received methimazole starting at 30 mg daily, and ophthalmopathy patients received high-dose intravenous methylprednisolone. TCR Vbeta CDR3 sequencing of some 140 peripheral blood samples (more than 40 ophthalmopathy, 75 to 85 hyperthyroidism and roughly 17 progressor patients) is reported in the paper.

Moderately to severely active disease, a Clinical Activity Score of at least 3, a NOSPECS grade of at least 4, and a duration under 3 months were present in ophthalmopathy patients. Patients with uncontrolled infections, other autoimmune diseases, pregnancy or lactation were excluded. Diagnoses were based on clinical symptoms, serum thyroxine and TRAb, thyroid ultrasound and orbital computed tomography. Ficoll-Paque density gradient centrifugation was used to isolate PBMCs from 8 to 10 ml of fresh peripheral blood. Trizol reagent was used to extract total RNA, and RNA quality was then checked on an Agilent 2100 Bioanalyzer. The paper's findings and limits, for the study overall: No statistical method was used to fix the sample size in advance, and group allocation was not hidden from the investigators. Most expanded thyroid clonotypes (frequency above 0.001) were also detected in blood, a finding suggesting that blood repertoires may reflect thyroid immune responses. In cross-validation, a model built on a 13 V-J signature told ophthalmopathy apart from stable hyperthyroidism with about 90% sensitivity and roughly 81% specificity, and in testing the same model reached 80%/75%. During validation, the model predicted progression to ophthalmopathy a median of about 5.9 months ahead of onset, with around 70% sensitivity and almost 75% specificity.

Sequencing was carried out using blood. The chain links TRBV30 with TRBJ2-3; the central 13 bases match TRBD2. The receptor was derived from a man younger than 35 with Graves' ophthalmopathy. The CDR3 corresponds to CAWSPGLAGGTDTQYF. The sequence in DNA is TGTGCCTGGAGCCCCGGACTAGCGGGGGGCACAGATACGCAGTATTTT.